This T cell receptor beta chain comes out of a study of T cells in Graves' hyperthyroidism and ophthalmopathy (dated by TCRdb to between 2017 and 2020). In the study overall: Peripheral blood samples were taken at initial diagnosis, before any treatment was given. A discovery cohort of about 96 patients, approximately 45 with Graves' ophthalmopathy and 57 with stable Graves' hyperthyroidism, was used to find distinguishing TCR V-J signatures. Whether ophthalmopathy could be predicted prospectively was tested in an independent validation cohort made up of 18 to 20 hyperthyroidism patients plus 17 patients who later progressed to ophthalmopathy. For training and testing, the 110 or so patients in the discovery cohort were randomly divided in a 7:3 ratio. In addition, the study compared T-cell repertoires in thyroid tissue and in blood from six Graves' hyperthyroidism patients. After blood sampling, hyperthyroidism patients were treated with methimazole at a starting dose of 30 mg daily, and ophthalmopathy patients were treated with high-dose intravenous methylprednisolone. The paper describes TCR Vbeta CDR3 sequencing of 140 or so peripheral blood samples, made up of 43 ophthalmopathy patients, roughly 72 hyperthyroidism patients and 17 progressor patients.

The TCR beta CDR3 regions were amplified from RNA transcripts. The TCR CDR3 was subjected to a first round of RT-PCR using the HTBI primer set and the Qiagen OneStep RT-PCR kit. Libraries were constructed in a second round of multiplex PCR, after which size selection and purification were carried out. The libraries were sequenced on an Illumina HiSeq2000 using paired-end 100 bp reads. The authors processed their data as follows. SOAPnuke was used to process the raw data, with reads discarded if the reads contained adapters or uncalled bases, had a mean Phred below 15, or lacked an exact constant-primer or identifier match. High-quality paired reads were merged with COPE v1.2.5, and unique nucleotide sequences were defined as clonotypes. MiTCR v1.1 was used to align clonotypes to the IMGT TRBV, TRBD and TRBJ reference segments. The analysis included only V-J combinations with a frequency above 0.0001, which together covered 99.2% of the repertoires. The TCS score was defined as F50 (clonal expansion) divided by E x V (chaos), with BLOSUM62-based TCRdist calculated between CDR3 peptides within each V-J. Welch's t-statistics and random forest reduced 450 to 600 V-J features to under 15, which were used in a naive Bayes classifier (R e1071). The public reads were reprocessed in TCRdb via fastp at Q25 and MiXCR, keeping in-frame beta chains. Rows matching on CDR3 protein sequence are summarized as one entry with the most common DNA and genes. In this record, the V and J calls reflect TCRdb's handling and not the investigators' own analysis. The sample table lists hundreds of thousands of distinct CDR3 sequences, just under 20% of them with a count of one. Of the sample, 45% to 50% is held by the ten largest clones.

Study-level results and caveats: In validation, progression to ophthalmopathy was predicted by the model with more than 65% sensitivity and 72.22% specificity, a median of roughly 6 months before onset. A 13 V-J signature model separated ophthalmopathy from stable hyperthyroidism, with over 85% sensitivity and 81.08% specificity in cross-validation and 80%/75% in testing. No statistical method was used to fix the sample size in advance, and group allocation was not hidden from the investigators. Most expanded thyroid clonotypes (frequency above 0.001) were also detected in blood, a finding suggesting that blood repertoires may reflect thyroid immune responses.

Moderately to severely active disease, a Clinical Activity Score of at least 3, a NOSPECS grade of at least 4, and a duration under 3 months were present in ophthalmopathy patients. Any patient with an uncontrolled infection, another autoimmune disease, pregnancy or lactation was excluded. Diagnoses were established on the basis of clinical symptoms, serum thyroxine and TRAb, thyroid ultrasound, and orbital computed tomography. PBMCs were isolated from 8 to 10 ml of fresh peripheral blood by Ficoll-Paque density gradient centrifugation. Total RNA was extracted with Trizol reagent, and quality was checked on an Agilent 2100 Bioanalyzer. This clonotype was counted between two and nine times. Its antigen remains unidentified. The record has no base qualities; no much larger clone is one base away. The TCR was taken from a middle-aged man with Graves' ophthalmopathy. Sequenced material: blood.

In nucleotides, the sequence is TGTGCCAGCTCACCAAGACAGGGCGGGCAAATGAACACTGAAGCTTTCTTT. The translation is CASSPRQGGQMNTEAFF. The V gene is TRBV18 and the J gene is TRBJ1-1; 7 of the junction bases match TRBD1. V and J are trimmed by 2 bases and 0 bases, and the gene matches miss 9 bases of the junction. The germline V gene specifies KGHSH as CDR1 and LQKENI as CDR2. Measured from the cysteine to the phenylalanine, the CDR3 is 17 residues long. The retained sequence is limited to the CDR3, 51 bases, with the frame set at the first base.